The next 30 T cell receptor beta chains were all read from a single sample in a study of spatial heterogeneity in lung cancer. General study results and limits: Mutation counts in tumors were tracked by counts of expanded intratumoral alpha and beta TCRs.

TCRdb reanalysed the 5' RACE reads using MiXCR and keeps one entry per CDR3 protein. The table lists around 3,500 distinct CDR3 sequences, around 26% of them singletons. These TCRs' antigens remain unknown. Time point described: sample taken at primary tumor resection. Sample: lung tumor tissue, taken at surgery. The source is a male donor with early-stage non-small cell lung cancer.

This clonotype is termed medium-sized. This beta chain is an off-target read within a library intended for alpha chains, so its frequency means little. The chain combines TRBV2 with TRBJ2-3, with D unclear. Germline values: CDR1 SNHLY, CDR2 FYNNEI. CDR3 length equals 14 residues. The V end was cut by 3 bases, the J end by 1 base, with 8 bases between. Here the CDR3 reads CASSDSHGTDTQYF. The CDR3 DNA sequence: TGTGCCAGCAGTGACAGCCACGGCACAGATACGCAGTATTTT.

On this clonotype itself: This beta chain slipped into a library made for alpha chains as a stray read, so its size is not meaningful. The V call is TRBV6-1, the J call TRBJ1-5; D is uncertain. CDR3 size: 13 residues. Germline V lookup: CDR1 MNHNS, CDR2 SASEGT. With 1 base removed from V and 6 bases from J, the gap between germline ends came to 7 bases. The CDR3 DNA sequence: TGTGCCAGCAGTGAAGTGGGAGCTCAGCCCCAGCATTTT. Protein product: CASSEVGAQPQHF.

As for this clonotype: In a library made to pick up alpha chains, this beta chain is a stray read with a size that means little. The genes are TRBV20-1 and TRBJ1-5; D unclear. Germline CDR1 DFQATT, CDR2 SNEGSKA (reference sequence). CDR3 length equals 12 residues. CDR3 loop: CSAWTRNQPQHF. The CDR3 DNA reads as TGCAGCGCTTGGACTCGAAATCAGCCCCAGCATTTT.

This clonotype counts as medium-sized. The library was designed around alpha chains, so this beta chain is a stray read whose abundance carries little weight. Written as DNA, the CDR3 is TGTGCCAGCAGTAAGAGGGGTTTCGGCAATCAGCCCCAGCATTTT. It codes for CASSKRGFGNQPQHF. The chain uses TRBV6-5 and TRBJ1-5; the D gene is possibly TRBD1 (5 bases). Germline V gene data show CDR1 as MNHEY and CDR2 as SVGAGI. The CDR3 sequence is 15 residues long. Trimming took off 5 bases at V and 2 bases at J, with 13 bases between the two ends.

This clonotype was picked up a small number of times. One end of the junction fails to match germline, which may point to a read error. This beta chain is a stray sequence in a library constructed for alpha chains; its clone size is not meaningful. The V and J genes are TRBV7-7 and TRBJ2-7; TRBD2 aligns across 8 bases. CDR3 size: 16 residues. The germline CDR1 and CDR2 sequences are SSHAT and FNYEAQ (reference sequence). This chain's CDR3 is CASSPSGGLEPRKQYF. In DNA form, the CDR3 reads TGTGCTAGCAGCCCAAGCGGGGGTTTGGAGCCAAGAAAGCAGTACTTC.

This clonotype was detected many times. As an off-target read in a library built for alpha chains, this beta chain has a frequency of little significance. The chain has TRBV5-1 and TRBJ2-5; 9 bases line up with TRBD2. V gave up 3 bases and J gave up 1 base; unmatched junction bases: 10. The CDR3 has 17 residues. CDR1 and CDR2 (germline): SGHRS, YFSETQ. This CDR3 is CASSSGRLAGIQETQYF. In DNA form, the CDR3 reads TGCGCCAGCAGCTCCGGAAGGCTAGCGGGGATCCAAGAGACCCAGTACTTC.

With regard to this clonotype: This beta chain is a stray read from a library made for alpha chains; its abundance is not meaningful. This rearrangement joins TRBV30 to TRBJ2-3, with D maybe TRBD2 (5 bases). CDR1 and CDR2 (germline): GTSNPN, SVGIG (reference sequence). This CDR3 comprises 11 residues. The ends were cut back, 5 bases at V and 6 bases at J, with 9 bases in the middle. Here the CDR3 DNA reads TGTGCCTGGGAGAGGGCTGATACGCAGTATTTT. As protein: CAWERADTQYF.

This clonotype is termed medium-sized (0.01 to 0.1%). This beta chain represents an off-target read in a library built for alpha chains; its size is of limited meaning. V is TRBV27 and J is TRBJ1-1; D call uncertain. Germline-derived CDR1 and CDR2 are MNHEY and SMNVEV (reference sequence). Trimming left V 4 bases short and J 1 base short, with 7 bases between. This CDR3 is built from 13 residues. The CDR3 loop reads CASSWNRNTEAFF. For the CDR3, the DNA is TGTGCCAGCAGTTGGAACAGGAACACTGAAGCTTTCTTT.

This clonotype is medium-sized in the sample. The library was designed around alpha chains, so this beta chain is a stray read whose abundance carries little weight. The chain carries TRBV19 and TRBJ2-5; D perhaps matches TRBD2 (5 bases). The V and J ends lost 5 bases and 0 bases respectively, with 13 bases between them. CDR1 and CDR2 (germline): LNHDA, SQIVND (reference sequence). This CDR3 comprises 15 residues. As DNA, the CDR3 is TGTGCCAGTAGTGGGATAACGGGGTACCAAGAGACCCAGTACTTC. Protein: CASSGITGYQETQYF.

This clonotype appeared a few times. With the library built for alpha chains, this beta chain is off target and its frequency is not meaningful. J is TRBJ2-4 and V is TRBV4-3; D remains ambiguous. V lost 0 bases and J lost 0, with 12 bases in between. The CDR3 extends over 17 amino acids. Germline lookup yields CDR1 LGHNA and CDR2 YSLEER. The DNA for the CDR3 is TGCGCCAGCAGCCAAGAAACTGCTGGGTTAGCCAAAAACATTCAGTACTTC. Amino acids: CASSQETAGLAKNIQYF.

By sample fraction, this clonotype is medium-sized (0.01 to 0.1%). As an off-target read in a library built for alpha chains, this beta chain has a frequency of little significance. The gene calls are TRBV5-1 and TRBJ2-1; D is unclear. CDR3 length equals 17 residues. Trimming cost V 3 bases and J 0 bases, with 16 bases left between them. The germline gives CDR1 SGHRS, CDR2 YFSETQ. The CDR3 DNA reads TGCGCCAGCAGCTCGCGCCCTGGGATTCCCTCCTACAATGAGCAGTTCTTC. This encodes CASSSRPGIPSYNEQFF.

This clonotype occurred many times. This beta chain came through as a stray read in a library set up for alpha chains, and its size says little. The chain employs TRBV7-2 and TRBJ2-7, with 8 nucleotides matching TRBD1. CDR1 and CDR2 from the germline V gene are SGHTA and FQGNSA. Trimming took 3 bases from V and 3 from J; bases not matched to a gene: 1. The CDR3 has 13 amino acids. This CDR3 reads CASSFGQGYEQYF. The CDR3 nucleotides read TGTGCCAGCAGCTTCGGACAGGGCTACGAGCAGTACTTC.

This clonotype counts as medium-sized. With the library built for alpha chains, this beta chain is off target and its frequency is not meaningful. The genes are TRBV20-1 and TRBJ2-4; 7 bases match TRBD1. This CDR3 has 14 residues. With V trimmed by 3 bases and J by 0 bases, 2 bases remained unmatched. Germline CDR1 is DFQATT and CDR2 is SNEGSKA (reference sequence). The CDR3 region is CSASRQGAKNIQYF. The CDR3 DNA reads TGCAGTGCTAGCCGACAGGGAGCCAAAAACATTCAGTACTTC.

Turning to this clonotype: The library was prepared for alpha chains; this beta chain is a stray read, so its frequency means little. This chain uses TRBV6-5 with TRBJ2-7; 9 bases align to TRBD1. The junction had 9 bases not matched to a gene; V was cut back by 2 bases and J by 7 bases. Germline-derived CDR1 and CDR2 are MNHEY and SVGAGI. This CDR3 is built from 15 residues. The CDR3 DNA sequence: TGTGCCAGCAGTTACGGCGGGACAGGGAGAGGAGAGCAGTACTTC. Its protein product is CASSYGGTGRGEQYF.

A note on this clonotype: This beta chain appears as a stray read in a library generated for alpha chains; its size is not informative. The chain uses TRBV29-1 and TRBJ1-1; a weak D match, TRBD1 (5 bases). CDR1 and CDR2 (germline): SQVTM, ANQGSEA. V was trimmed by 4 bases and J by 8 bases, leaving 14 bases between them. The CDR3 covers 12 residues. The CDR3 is CSVVLWGEEAFF. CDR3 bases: TGCAGCGTTGTCCTCTGGGGGGAGGAAGCTTTCTTT.

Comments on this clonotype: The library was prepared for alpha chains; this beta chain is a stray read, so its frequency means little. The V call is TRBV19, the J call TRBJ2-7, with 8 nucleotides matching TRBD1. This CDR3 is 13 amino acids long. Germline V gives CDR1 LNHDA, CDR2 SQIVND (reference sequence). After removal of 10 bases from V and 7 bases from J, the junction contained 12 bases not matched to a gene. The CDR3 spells CATAGTGTREQYF. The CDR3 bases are TGTGCCACAGCCGGGACAGGAACTCGTGAGCAGTACTTC.

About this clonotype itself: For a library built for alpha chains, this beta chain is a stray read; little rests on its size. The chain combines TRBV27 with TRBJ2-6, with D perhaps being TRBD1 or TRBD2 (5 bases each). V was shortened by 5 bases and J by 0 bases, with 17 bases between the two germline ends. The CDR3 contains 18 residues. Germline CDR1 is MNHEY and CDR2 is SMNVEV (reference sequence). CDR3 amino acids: CASSLKNGAFSGANVLTF. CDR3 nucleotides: TGTGCCAGCAGTCTTAAGAACGGGGCATTCTCTGGGGCCAACGTCCTGACTTTC. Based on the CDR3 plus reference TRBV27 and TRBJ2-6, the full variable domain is EAQVTQNPRYLITVTGKKLTVTCSQNMNHEYMSWYRQDPGLGLRQIYYSMNVEVTDKGDVPEGYKVSRKEKRNFPLILESPSPNQTSLYFCASSLKNGAFSGANVLTFGAGSRLTVL.

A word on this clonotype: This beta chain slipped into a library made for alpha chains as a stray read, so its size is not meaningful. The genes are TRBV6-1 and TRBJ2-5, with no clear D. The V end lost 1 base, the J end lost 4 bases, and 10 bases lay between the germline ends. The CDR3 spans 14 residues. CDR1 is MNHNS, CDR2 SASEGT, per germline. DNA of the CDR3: TGTGCCAGCAGTGAAGTATTCAGGTCAGAGACCCAGTACTTC. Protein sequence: CASSEVFRSETQYF.

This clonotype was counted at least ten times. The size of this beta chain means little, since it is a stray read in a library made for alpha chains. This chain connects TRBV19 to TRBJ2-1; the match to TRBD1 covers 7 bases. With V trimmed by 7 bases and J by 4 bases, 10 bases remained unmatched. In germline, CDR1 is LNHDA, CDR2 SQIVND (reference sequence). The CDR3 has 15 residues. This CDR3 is CASKRRQGLYNEQFF. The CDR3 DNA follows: TGTGCCAGTAAACGAAGACAGGGCCTATACAATGAGCAGTTCTTC.

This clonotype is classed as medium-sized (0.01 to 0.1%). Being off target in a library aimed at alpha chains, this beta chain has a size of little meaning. CDR3 DNA sequence: TGTGCCAGCAGGGGGAAAGGAACTGAAGCTTTCTTT. Translation: CASRGKGTEAFF. The chain is built from TRBV2 and TRBJ1-1; no clear D. Trimming pared 6 bases from V and 5 bases from J, leaving 10 bases between. The CDR3 runs to 12 residues. The germline V gene encodes CDR1 SNHLY and CDR2 FYNNEI.

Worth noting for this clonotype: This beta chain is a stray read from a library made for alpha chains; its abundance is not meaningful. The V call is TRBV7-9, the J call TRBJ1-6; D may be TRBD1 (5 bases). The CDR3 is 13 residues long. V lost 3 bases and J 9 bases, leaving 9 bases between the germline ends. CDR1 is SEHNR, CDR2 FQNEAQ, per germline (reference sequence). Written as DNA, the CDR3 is TGTGCCAGCAGCTTGGGGGGAATTTCACCCCTCCACTTT. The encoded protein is CASSLGGISPLHF.

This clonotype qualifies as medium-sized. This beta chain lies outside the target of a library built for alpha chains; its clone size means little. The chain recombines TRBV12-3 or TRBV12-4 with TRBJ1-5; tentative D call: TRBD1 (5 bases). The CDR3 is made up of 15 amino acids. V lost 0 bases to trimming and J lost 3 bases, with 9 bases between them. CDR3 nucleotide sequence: TGTGCCAGCAGTTTAGCAGACAGAAACAATCAGCCCCAGCATTTT. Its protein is CASSLADRNNQPQHF.

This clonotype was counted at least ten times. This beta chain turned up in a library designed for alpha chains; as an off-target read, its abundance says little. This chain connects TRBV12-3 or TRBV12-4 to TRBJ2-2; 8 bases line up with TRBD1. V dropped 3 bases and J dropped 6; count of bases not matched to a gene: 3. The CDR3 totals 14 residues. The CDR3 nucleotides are TGTGCCAGCAGTTTTCAGGGGGCCGCCGGGGAGCTGTTTTTT. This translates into CASSFQGAAGELFF.

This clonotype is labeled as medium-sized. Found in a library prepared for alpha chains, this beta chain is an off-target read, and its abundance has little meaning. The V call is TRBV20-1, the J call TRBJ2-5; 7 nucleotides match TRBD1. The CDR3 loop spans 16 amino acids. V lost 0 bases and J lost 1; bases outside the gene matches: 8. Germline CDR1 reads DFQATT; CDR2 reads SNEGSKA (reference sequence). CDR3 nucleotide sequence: TGCAGTGCTAGAGATTCTCAGGGACAGCCCCAAGAGACCCAGTACTTC. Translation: CSARDSQGQPQETQYF.

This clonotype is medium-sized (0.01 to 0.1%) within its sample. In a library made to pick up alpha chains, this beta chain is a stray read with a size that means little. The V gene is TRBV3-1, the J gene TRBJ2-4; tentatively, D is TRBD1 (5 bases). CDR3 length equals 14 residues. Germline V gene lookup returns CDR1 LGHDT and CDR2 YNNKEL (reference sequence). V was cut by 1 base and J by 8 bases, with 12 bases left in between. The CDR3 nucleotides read TGTGCCAGCAGCCAAGTGGTCAGGGCGGACATTCAGTACTTC. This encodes CASSQVVRADIQYF. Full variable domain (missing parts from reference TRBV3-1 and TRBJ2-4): DTAVSQTPKYLVTQMGNDKSIKCEQNLGHDTMYWYKQDSKKFLKIMFSYNNKELIINETVPNRFSPKSPDKAHLNLHINSLELGDSAVYFCASSQVVRADIQYFGAGTRLSVL.

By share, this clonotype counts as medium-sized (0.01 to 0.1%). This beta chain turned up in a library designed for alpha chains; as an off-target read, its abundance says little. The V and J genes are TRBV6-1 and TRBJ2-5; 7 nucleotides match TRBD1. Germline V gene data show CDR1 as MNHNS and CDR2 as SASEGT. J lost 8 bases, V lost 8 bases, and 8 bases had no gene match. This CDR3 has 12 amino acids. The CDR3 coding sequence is TGTGCCAGCGCCTACAGGGGTAAAACCCAGTACTTC. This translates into CASAYRGKTQYF.

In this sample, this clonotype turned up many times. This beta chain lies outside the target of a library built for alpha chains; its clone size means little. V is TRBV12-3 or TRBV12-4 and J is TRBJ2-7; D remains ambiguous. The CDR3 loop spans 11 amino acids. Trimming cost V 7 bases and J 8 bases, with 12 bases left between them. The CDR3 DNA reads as TGTGCCAGCAAGGGAAGAAAACAGCAGTACTTC. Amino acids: CASKGRKQQYF.

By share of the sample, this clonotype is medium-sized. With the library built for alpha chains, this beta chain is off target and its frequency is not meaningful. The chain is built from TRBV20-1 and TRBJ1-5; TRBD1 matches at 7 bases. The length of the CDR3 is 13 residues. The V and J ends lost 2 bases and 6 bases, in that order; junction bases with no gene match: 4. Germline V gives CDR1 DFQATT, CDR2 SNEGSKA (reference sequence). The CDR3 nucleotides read TGCAGTGCTAGAAACAGGGGAGGTCAGCCCCAGCATTTT. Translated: CSARNRGGQPQHF.

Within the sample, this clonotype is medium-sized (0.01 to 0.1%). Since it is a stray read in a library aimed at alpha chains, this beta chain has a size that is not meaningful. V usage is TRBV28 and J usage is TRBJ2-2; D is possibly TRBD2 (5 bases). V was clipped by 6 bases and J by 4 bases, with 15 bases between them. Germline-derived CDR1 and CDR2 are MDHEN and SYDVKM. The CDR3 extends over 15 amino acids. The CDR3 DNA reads TGTGCCAGCAGCCGTATCGGGCGGGCCACCGGGGAGCTGTTTTTT. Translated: CASSRIGRATGELFF.

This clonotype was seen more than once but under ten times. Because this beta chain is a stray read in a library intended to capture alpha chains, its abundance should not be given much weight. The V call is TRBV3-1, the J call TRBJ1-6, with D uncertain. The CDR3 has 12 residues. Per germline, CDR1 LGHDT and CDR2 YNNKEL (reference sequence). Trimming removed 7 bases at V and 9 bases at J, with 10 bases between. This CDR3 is CASTGFGSPLHF. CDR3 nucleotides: TGTGCCAGCACCGGCTTCGGTTCACCCCTCCACTTT.